Given below is one T cell receptor (beta chain) in context. The junction departs from the called germline gene at one end, perhaps through a read error. Germline CDR1 and CDR2: SEHNR and FQNEAQ (reference sequence). The CDR3 consists of 13 residues. The record originates from a study of blood T cell repertoires in COVID-19. Study as a whole: COVID-19 samples collected from the United States, Italy and Spain covered acute and convalescent phases. Sources were T cells, B-cell-depleted T cells, or PBMCs; the material itself was cDNA or gDNA.

Per the original methods: Reference gene primer amplification in the assay estimated nucleated cell counts. The data were produced by immunoSEQ multiplex PCR, yet TCRdb's version contains in-frame clones alone and is incomplete. V, J and clone size are those of that table, while D and trimming were read from the DNA. The data contain roughly 350,000 clones, approximately 89% of them singletons. The clonotype comes from a young woman who had recovered from COVID-19. Specimen: peripheral blood. The gene calls are TRBV7-9 and TRBJ1-2; D is possibly TRBD1 (5 bases). CDR3 DNA sequence: TGTGCCAGCAGCCAGTCCGGGACTATTGAATTCGGGTTC. This sequence encodes CASSQSGTIEFGF.